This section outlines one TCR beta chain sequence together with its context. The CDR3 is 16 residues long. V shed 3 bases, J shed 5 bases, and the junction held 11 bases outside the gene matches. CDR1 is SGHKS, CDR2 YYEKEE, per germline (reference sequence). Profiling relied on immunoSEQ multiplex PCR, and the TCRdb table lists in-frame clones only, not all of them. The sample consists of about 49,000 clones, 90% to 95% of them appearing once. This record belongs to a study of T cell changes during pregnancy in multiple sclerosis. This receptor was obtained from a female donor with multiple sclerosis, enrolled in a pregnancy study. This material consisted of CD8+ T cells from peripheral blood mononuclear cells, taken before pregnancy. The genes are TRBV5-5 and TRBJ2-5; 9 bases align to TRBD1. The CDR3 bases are TGTGCCAGCAGCTCCCCCGGACAGGGGCTGCAGGAGACCCAGTACTTC. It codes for CASSSPGQGLQETQYF.